These 24 T cell receptor beta chains were sequenced from one sample in a study of T cells in Graves' hyperthyroidism and ophthalmopathy. Regions amplified from RNA transcripts were the TCR beta CDR3 regions. TCR CDR3 regions were first amplified by RT-PCR with HTBI primers. MiXCR was run by TCRdb on the multiplex PCR reads, yielding one entry per CDR3 protein. The table lists under 300,000 distinct CDR3 sequences, 20% to 30% of them singletons. Sequenced material: blood. All receptors derive from a middle-aged man with Graves' hyperthyroidism that later progressed to Graves' ophthalmopathy.

This clonotype was counted at least ten times. This rearrangement joins TRBV2 to TRBJ1-2, with D possibly TRBD1 on 6 matching bases. The CDR3 runs to 14 residues. In germline, CDR1 is SNHLY, CDR2 FYNNEI. Between the trimmed V and J ends, which lost 2 bases and 4 bases, there was a span of 11 bases. The CDR3 bases are TGTGCCAGCAGTGAACTAGGGGGGACCTATGGCTACACCTTC. As protein: CASSELGGTYGYTF.

The rearrangement links TRBV10-2 to TRBJ2-7, with TRBD2 matching 10 bases. This CDR3 contains 14 residues. The J segment lost 5 bases and the V segment lost 6 bases, leaving 7 bases of the junction unmatched. Germline V lookup: CDR1 WSHSY, CDR2 SAAADI. The CDR3 protein is CASSASGGLHEQYF. DNA of the CDR3: TGCGCCAGCAGCGCTAGCGGGGGCTTACACGAGCAGTACTTC.

This clonotype has at least ten counts. The chain recombines TRBV12-3 or TRBV12-4 with TRBJ2-7; 11 bases are a match to TRBD2. The length of the CDR3 is 16 residues. The V gene end was trimmed by 6 bases and the J gene end by 0 bases; junction bases not matched to a gene: 7. CDR3 nucleotides: TGTGCCAGCAGAAGGACTAGCGGGCTCAACTCCTACGAGCAGTACTTC. Its translation is CASRRTSGLNSYEQYF.

CDR3 region: CSASGLAGNEQYF. DNA of the CDR3: TGCAGTGCTTCGGGACTAGCGGGGAATGAGCAGTACTTC. The chain recombines TRBV20-1 with TRBJ2-7, with TRBD2 matching 13 bases. Germline assignment: CDR1 DFQATT and CDR2 SNEGSKA (reference sequence). V was pared by 5 bases and J by 7 bases, with 5 bases of the junction left unmatched. The CDR3 is 13 residues long.

This clonotype was picked up one time. The V and J genes are TRBV6-2 or TRBV6-3 and TRBJ2-6, with D perhaps matching TRBD1 or TRBD2 (5 bases each). The ends were cut back, 8 bases at V and 0 bases at J, with 20 bases in the middle. The CDR3 has 18 residues. CDR1 is MNHEY and CDR2 is SVGEGT in the germline V gene. The CDR3 here is CASGRFRTDSSGANVLTF. Here the CDR3 DNA reads TGTGCCAGCGGGCGATTCAGGACTGACAGCTCTGGGGCCAACGTCCTGACTTTC.

This clonotype came up a few times. V gene TRBV11-2 combines with J gene TRBJ2-7, with TRBD2 matching over 8 bases. This CDR3 region has 17 residues. Losses at the gene ends were 2 bases for V and 5 bases for J; bases not matched to a gene: 14. CDR1 and CDR2 from the germline V gene are SGHAT and FQNNGV. DNA for the CDR3: TGTGCCAGCAGCTTAATCTCCGGACTAGCATTACGGAACGAGCAGTACTTC. Protein: CASSLISGLALRNEQYF. The complete variable domain, with remaining parts taken from reference TRBV11-2 and TRBJ2-7, reads EAGVAQSPRYKIIEKRQSVAFWCNPISGHATLYWYQQILGQGPKLLIQFQNNGVVDDSQLPKDRFSAERLKGVDSTLKIQPAKLEDSAVYLCASSLISGLALRNEQYFGPGTRLTVT.

This clonotype occurred a few times. The CDR3 DNA sequence: TGCGCCAGCAGCTTGGGGGGCGCGACAGGGGGCATGGCTGAAGCTTTCTTT. It specifies CASSLGGATGGMAEAFF. V gene TRBV5-1 combines with J gene TRBJ1-1; 10 positions agree with TRBD1. The junction had 11 bases not matched to a gene; V was cut back by 0 bases and J by 6 bases. CDR3 size: 17 residues. Germline-derived CDR1 and CDR2 are SGHRS and YFSETQ.

This clonotype was detected many times. The chain is built from TRBV4-1 and TRBJ2-5, with TRBD1 matching 7 bases. Germline lookup yields CDR1 MGHRA and CDR2 YSYEKL. The CDR3 length is 15 residues. Trimming took 3 bases from V and 0 from J; bases not matched to a gene: 4. The CDR3 loop is CASSQPGQHQETQYF. The CDR3 DNA follows: TGCGCCAGCAGCCAGCCGGGACAGCACCAAGAGACCCAGTACTTC.

The table lists this clonotype with many counts. The rearrangement uses TRBV7-2 and TRBJ2-7; D uncertain. This CDR3 has 13 amino acids. Germline CDR1 reads SGHTA; CDR2 reads FQGNSA. V was shortened by 4 bases and J by 3 bases, with 10 bases between the two germline ends. The CDR3 region has the DNA TGTGCCAGCAGCTGGCGAGCGCACTACGAGCAGTACTTC. It codes for CASSWRAHYEQYF.

This clonotype appeared many times. The chain has TRBV29-1 and TRBJ2-4; TRBD1 is a possible D gene (6 bases). CDR3 size: 15 residues. V was cut by 7 bases and J by 0 bases, with 16 bases left in between. Germline CDR1 reads SQVTM; CDR2 reads ANQGSEA. The CDR3 loop reads CSGGGGLGAKNIQYF. The CDR3 DNA reads as TGCAGCGGTGGGGGCGGCCTGGGAGCCAAAAACATTCAGTACTTC.

This clonotype was observed at least ten times. V usage is TRBV4-1 and J usage is TRBJ2-7, with D unresolved. V was shortened by 0 bases and J by 3 bases, with 15 bases between the two germline ends. This CDR3 region has 16 residues. Looked up from germline, CDR1 is MGHRA and CDR2 is YSYEKL. DNA of the CDR3: TGCGCCAGCAGCCAAGAGAGCAGCAACCCCCTCTACGAGCAGTACTTC. Protein product: CASSQESSNPLYEQYF.

This clonotype was counted at least ten times. The rearrangement links TRBV18 to TRBJ2-7; 9 nucleotides align to TRBD2. The CDR3 is 15 amino acids. Germline CDR1 is KGHSH and CDR2 is LQKENI. The V segment lost 5 bases and the J segment 3 bases; nucleotides outside the gene matches: 8. The CDR3 DNA reads as TGTGCCAGCTCAATAGGGACTAGCACCCACTACGAGCAGTACTTC. Protein: CASSIGTSTHYEQYF.

At least ten counts were recorded for this clonotype. CDR3 residues: CASSPREGLSTGELFF. The CDR3 DNA sequence: TGTGCCAGTAGTCCCAGGGAGGGGTTATCCACCGGGGAGCTGTTTTTT. The rearrangement uses TRBV19 and TRBJ2-2, with TRBD2 identical over 7 bases. The V gene end was trimmed by 5 bases and the J gene end by 4 bases; junction bases not matched to a gene: 10. The CDR3 extends over 16 amino acids. CDR1 is LNHDA, CDR2 SQIVND, per germline (reference sequence).

The chain is built from TRBV6-1 and TRBJ2-7, with 9 bases fitting TRBD1. The germline V gene has CDR1 MNHNS and CDR2 SASEGT. J gave up 0 bases and V 3 bases, and 6 bases lay outside the gene matches. CDR3 length equals 16 residues. Here the CDR3 reads CASSDFGQGSSYEQYF. The CDR3 nucleotides read TGTGCCAGCAGTGATTTCGGACAGGGGAGCTCCTACGAGCAGTACTTC.

This clonotype has at least ten counts. The V gene is TRBV20-1, the J gene TRBJ2-5, with 7 bases that match TRBD2. The CDR3 has 14 amino acids. Looked up from germline, CDR1 is DFQATT and CDR2 is SNEGSKA (reference sequence). V shed 4 bases and J 4 bases; nucleotides not matched to a gene: 9. CDR3 in amino acids: CSATTRTSAETQYF. The CDR3, as DNA: TGCAGTGCTACTACCAGGACTAGTGCAGAGACCCAGTACTTC.

This clonotype has at least ten counts. The rearrangement links TRBV13 to TRBJ1-6; D is ambiguous. Looked up from germline, CDR1 is PRHDT and CDR2 is FYEKMQ (reference sequence). Deletions cut 4 bases from V and 7 bases from J, with 14 bases between. This CDR3 comprises 15 residues. The CDR3 sequence is CASSSYRARNSPLHF. CDR3 in DNA: TGTGCCAGCAGCTCCTACCGGGCCAGGAATTCACCCCTCCACTTT. Filled out from reference TRBV13 and TRBJ1-6, the complete variable domain reads AAGVIQSPRHLIKEKRETATLKCYPIPRHDTVYWYQQGPGQDPQFLISFYEKMQSDKGSIPDRFSAQQFSDYHSELNMSSLELGDSALYFCASSSYRARNSPLHFGNGTRLTVT.

This clonotype was counted ten times or more. The junction shows a germline mismatch at one end, possibly a read error. The J gene is TRBJ2-2, the V gene TRBV27; D possibly corresponds to TRBD2 (6 bases). The germline gives CDR1 MNHEY, CDR2 SMNVEV (reference sequence). The CDR3 spans 15 residues. The CDR3 spells CASSSLGLTTGELSF. The DNA for the CDR3 is TGTGCCAGCAGTTCCCTAGGACTAACCACCGGGGAGCTGTCTTTT.

The sample holds many counts of this clonotype. This chain connects TRBV11-2 to TRBJ2-2; D is possibly TRBD1 or TRBD2 (6 bases each). This CDR3 comprises 16 residues. With 5 bases removed from V and 3 bases from J, the gap between germline ends came to 16 bases. Germline CDR1 and CDR2: SGHAT and FQNNGV. This CDR3 reads CASSQTDRGDTGELFF. The CDR3 DNA reads TGTGCCAGCAGCCAAACCGATAGGGGGGACACCGGGGAGCTGTTTTTT.

This clonotype was seen ten or more times. CDR3 loop: CASSDRGFVENTGELFF. In nucleotides, the CDR3 is TGTGCCAGCAGTGACAGGGGTTTTGTCGAGAACACCGGGGAGCTGTTTTTT. This chain links TRBV6-4 with TRBJ2-2, with D perhaps matching TRBD1 (5 bases). The CDR3 is 17 residues long. The V gene lost 2 bases and the J gene lost 1 base, with 14 bases spanning the gap. Germline lookup yields CDR1 MRHNA and CDR2 SNTAGT.

On this clonotype: A junction end diverges from the germline sequence, so it may reflect a read error. The gene calls are TRBV7-3 and TRBJ1-3; possibly TRBD1 for D (6 bases). The CDR3 length is 14 residues. Germline V gene sequence: CDR1 SGHTA, CDR2 FQGTGA. The CDR3 sequence is CSVGGSSSGNTIYF. The CDR3 DNA follows: TGCAGCGTTGGGGGCAGCTCCTCTGGAAACACCATATATTTT.

A few counts support this clonotype. The chain uses TRBV6-1 and TRBJ1-1, with D possibly TRBD1 on 5 matching bases. Germline CDR1 MNHNS, CDR2 SASEGT. The CDR3 extends over 15 amino acids. V lost 6 bases, J lost 2 bases, and 16 bases lay in between. For the CDR3, the DNA is TGTGCCAGCAGACTAAAACCCCAGGGAAACACTGAAGCTTTCTTT. This sequence encodes CASRLKPQGNTEAFF.

The chain links TRBV30 to TRBJ1-1, with D hard to call. The germline V gene has CDR1 GTSNPN and CDR2 SVGIG (reference sequence). CDR3 length: 11 residues. The V and J ends lost 0 bases and 9 bases respectively, with 8 bases between them. CDR3 amino acids: CAWSVRGKAFF. The CDR3 coding sequence is TGTGCCTGGAGTGTAAGAGGGAAAGCTTTCTTT.

Many counts were recorded for this clonotype. The J gene is TRBJ2-7, the V gene TRBV6-1; 10 bases map to TRBD2. The V gene's germline CDR1 is MNHNS and CDR2 SASEGT. Trimming removed 8 bases from V and 2 bases from J; junction bases left unmatched: 3. This CDR3 comprises 13 residues. This CDR3 is CASGLAGAYEQYF. DNA of the CDR3: TGTGCCAGCGGTCTAGCGGGAGCCTACGAGCAGTACTTC.

At least ten counts were recorded for this clonotype. The rearrangement joins TRBV12-3 or TRBV12-4 to TRBJ1-1; 7 bases fit TRBD1. The V and J ends lost 2 bases and 1 base, in that order; junction bases with no gene match: 1. CDR3 size: 14 residues. The CDR3 DNA sequence: TGTGCCAGCAGTTTAAGGGGGCGGAACACTGAAGCTTTCTTT. It is translated as CASSLRGRNTEAFF.